This T cell receptor (beta chain) was obtained from a study of identical twins (dated by TCRdb to about 2016). At the level of the whole study: TCR alpha and beta repertoires from monozygotic twins, unrelated adults of various ages and cord blood were deep-sequenced to test whether fetal clonotypes persist. To rule out contamination, replicate twin experiments were performed at different times with different library preparation protocols. Results and caveats for the whole study, not just this receptor: Out-of-frame TCR alpha sequences shared between twins showed an excess of low generation-probability sequences compared with coincidental sharing between unrelated individuals. Abundant cord blood beta clonotypes had fewer insertions, young adult naive repertoires showed a similar but weaker trend, and memory repertoires showed no such trend. Recombination models systematically underestimated out-of-frame TCR alpha sharing in monozygotic twins but agreed with sharing between unrelated individuals. Excess twin sharing in beta out-of-frame sequences was weaker because fewer shared sequences lowered the signal-to-noise ratio. Because the same donors could not be followed over many years, the conclusions relied on cross-sectional statistical analysis. Zero-insertion analyses could be partly confounded by invariant T cells such as MAIT and iNKT, although diverse VJ usage argued against such confounding for most clonotypes.

The method was 5' RACE. The instrument given in TCRdb is Illumina HiSeq 2000. Template switching introduced a universal primer binding site; the final cDNA contained a unique molecular identifier, enabling accurate counting of TCR cDNA molecules. First-strand cDNA for TCR alpha and beta chains was synthesized from specific primers in the conserved constant-segment region. Each cDNA library was double barcoded, with a SMART-Mk sample barcode plus Illumina barcodes, to control for contamination. Two successive PCR steps introduced TruSeq adapter sequences along with Illumina sample barcodes. The TCR alpha and beta cDNA libraries were sequenced on the Illumina HiSeq platform using custom primers. Processing in the source paper ran as follows. MiGEC processed the raw reads to extract unique molecular identifiers, while MiXCR was used to determine the CDR3 positions. For each individual, recombination models were inferred using an EM algorithm with the repgenHMM and IGoR tools. Shared clonotypes were analyzed with the tcR package in R, and sharing was normalized by the product of cloneset sizes. Out-of-frame nonproductive sequences were analyzed to study raw recombination free of thymic and clonal selection effects. TCRdb took the public reads, trimmed them with fastp at Q25, ran MiXCR for clone calling and kept in-frame beta chains. Each entry merges the rows of one CDR3 protein and shows their most common DNA and genes. Clone size and V and J calls follow TCRdb, not the original study. The sample includes fewer than 800,000 distinct CDR3 sequences, with roughly 6.6% observed a single time. The ten largest account for around 1.6% of the sample.

There are a few counts of this clonotype. This receptor's antigen is unknown. No quality values exist for individual bases; no much larger clone is one base distant. From cysteine to phenylalanine, the CDR3 is 15 amino acids long. This entry keeps only the CDR3 DNA: 45 bases, framed from base 1. V has 6 bases trimmed and J has 4 bases trimmed; junction bases matching no gene number 8. The germline V gene provides CDR1 SNHLY and CDR2 FYNNEI. Every donor in the study was a healthy Caucasian. Three pairs of female monozygotic twins, all aged roughly 18 to 29 years, were included in the twin cohort. Peripheral blood mononuclear cells were used as the source from which RNA for TCR libraries was isolated. Separately, the same data were catalogued under a study of yellow fever vaccine responses in identical twins. That second publication adds: The T cell response to vaccination in identical twins was reported by the authors to appear partly convergent and partly personalized. The study precisely tracked vaccine-responding T cell clones in identical twins.

This receptor was obtained from a woman aged 18-35 years in good health. Input material: PBMCs. The chain is encoded by TRBV2 joined to TRBJ2-2, and 7 junction bases match TRBD2. The nucleotides read TGTGCCAGCAGGTTGAGCGGGGTGGGCACCGGGGAGCTGTTTTTT. Translated, it reads CASRLSGVGTGELFF.